Here is one TCR beta chain with its context. Its specificity is unknown. Trimming removed 3 bases from V and 12 bases from J, with 12 bases in between. Germline V gene sequence: CDR1 KGHSH, CDR2 LQKENI. The CDR3 consists of 12 residues. The authors made TCR beta cDNA from around 500 ng total RNA with a constant-region primer. Three nested multiplex PCR rounds, a slightly modified ARM-PCR, produced the libraries for TCR beta. TRBV1-TRBV30 forward primers paired with a C-beta reverse primer were used in the first two PCR rounds, which ran about 11 cycles each. One entry per CDR3 protein results from TCRdb running MiXCR on the multiplex PCR reads. Among approximately 110,000 distinct CDR3 sequences, 82% were seen once, and the ten largest hold under 25%. Scientists recovered RNA and DNA together from about 20-30 mg of unsorted bulk tissue. Samples were taken from five separate regions of every tumor. Every tumor specimen contained over 85% viable tumor cells.

These data are taken from a study of tumor-infiltrating lymphocytes in primary liver carcinoma. Study-wide results and limits: Pairs comparing tumor with adjacent tissue or blood overlapped less than pairs drawn from tumor regions. Only about 7.5-24% of top clones were detected in all five tumor regions.

The chain has TRBV18 and TRBJ2-1; D not certain. This TCR derives from a man aged 40-49 years with primary liver carcinoma and hepatitis B virus infection. Sequenced: liver tumor tissue from sampling region 3. The sample's subset: tumor region T3, left-lateral pole. CDR3 nucleotides: TGTGCCAGCTCACCGAACTTCTTGGGGCAGTTCTTC. As protein: CASSPNFLGQFF.